One T cell receptor beta chain is described in this entry. The antigen is undetermined. The data are from a study of beta chain features in type 1 diabetes. Findings of the study overall: Patients showed naive, central memory and Treg TCRB repertoires that appeared more similar than those of healthy donors. People with Type 1 diabetes carried modestly yet significantly shorter TCRB CDR3s in all four CD4+ subsets. The VDJ junctions of type 1 diabetes patients carried fewer insertions and more deletions. The cDNA sequencing approach could over-represent high-TCR-expressing cells.

Germline loops: CDR1 LNHDA, CDR2 SQIVND (reference sequence). The CDR3 is 14 amino acids. V gave up 5 bases and J gave up 0 bases; unmatched junction bases: 3. Expressed TCRB transcripts were sequenced because the isolated RNA had all been reverse transcribed beforehand. Sequencing used immunoSEQ multiplex PCR; TCRdb keeps in-frame clones, though not all of them. The sample yields about 26,000 clones, around half seen once. The chain is built from TRBV19 and TRBJ2-7; TRBD1 matches at 8 bases. Sequences were obtained from stem cell memory CD4+ T cells from blood. This receptor was taken from a man aged 25-45 years with type 1 diabetes. CDR3 amino acids: CASSRTGSSYEQYF. CDR3 nucleotides: TGTGCCAGTAGTCGGACAGGGTCCTCCTACGAGCAGTACTTC.